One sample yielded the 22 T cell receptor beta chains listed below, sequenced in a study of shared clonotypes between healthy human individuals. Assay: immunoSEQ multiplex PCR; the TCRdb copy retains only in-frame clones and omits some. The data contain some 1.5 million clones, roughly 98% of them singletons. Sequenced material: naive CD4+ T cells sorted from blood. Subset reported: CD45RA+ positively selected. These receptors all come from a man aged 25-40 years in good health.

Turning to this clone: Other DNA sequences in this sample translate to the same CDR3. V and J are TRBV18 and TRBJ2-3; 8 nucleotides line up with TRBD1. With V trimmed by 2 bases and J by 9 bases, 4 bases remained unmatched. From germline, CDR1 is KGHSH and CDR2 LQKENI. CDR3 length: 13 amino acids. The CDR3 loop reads CASSPGQGDTQYF. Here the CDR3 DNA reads TGTGCCAGCTCACCAGGACAGGGAGACACGCAGTATTTT.

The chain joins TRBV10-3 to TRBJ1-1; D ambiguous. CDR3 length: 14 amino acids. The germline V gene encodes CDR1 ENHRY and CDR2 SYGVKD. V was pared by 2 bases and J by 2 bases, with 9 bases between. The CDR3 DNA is TGTGCCATCAGTGAGATCCCAGGCAACACTGAAGCTTTCTTT. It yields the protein CAISEIPGNTEAFF.

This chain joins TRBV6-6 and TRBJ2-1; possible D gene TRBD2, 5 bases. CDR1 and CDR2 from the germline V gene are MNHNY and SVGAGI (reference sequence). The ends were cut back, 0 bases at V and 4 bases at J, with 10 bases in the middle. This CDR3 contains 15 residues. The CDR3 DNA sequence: TGTGCCAGCAGTTACTCGGGCCGGACTTACAATGAGCAGTTCTTC. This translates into CASSYSGRTYNEQFF.

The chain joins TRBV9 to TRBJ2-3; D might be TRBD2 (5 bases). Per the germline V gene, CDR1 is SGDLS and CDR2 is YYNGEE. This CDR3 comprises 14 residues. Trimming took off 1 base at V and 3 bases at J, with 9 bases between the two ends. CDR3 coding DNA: TGTGCCAGCAGCGTACTTACGGGAACAGATACGCAGTATTTT. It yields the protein CASSVLTGTDTQYF.

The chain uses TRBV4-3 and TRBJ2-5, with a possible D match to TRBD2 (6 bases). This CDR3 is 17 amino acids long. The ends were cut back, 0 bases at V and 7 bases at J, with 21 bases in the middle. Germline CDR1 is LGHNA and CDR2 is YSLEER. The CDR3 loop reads CASSQDYGGSGPGTQYF. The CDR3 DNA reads TGCGCCAGCAGCCAAGATTACGGGGGTAGCGGCCCAGGGACCCAGTACTTC.

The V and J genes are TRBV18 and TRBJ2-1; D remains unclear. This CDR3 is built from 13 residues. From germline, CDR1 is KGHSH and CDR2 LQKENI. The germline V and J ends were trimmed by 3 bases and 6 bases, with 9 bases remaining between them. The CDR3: CASSPGPSNEQFF. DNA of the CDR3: TGTGCCAGCTCACCCGGACCGAGCAATGAGCAGTTCTTC. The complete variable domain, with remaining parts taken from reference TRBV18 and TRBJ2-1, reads NAGVMQNPRHLVRRRGQEARLRCSPMKGHSHVYWYRQLPEEGLKFMVYLQKENIIDESGMPKERFSAEFPKEGPSILRIQQVVRGDSAAYFCASSPGPSNEQFFGPGTRLTVL.

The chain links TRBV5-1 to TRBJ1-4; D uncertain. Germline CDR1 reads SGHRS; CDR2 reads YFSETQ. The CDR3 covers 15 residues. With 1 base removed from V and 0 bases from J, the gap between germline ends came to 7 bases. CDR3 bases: TGCGCCAGCAGCTTGTCCCGTGCAACTAATGAAAAACTGTTTTTT. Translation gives CASSLSRATNEKLFF.

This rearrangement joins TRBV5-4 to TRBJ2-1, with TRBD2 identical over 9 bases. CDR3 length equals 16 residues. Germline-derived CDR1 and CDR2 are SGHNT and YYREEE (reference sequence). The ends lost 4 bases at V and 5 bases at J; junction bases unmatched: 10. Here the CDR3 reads CASSPRERGVNNEQFF. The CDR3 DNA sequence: TGTGCCAGCAGCCCACGCGAGCGGGGGGTTAACAATGAGCAGTTCTTC.

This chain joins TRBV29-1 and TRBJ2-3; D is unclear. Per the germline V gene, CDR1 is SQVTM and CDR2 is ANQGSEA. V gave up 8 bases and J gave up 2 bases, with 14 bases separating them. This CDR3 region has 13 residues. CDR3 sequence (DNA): TGCAGCCTTCTCGGACCGCCCACAGATACGCAGTATTTT. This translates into CSLLGPPTDTQYF.

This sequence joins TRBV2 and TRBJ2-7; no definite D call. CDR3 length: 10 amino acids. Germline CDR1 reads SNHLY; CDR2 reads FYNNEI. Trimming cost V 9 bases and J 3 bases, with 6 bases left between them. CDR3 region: CASCIYEQYF. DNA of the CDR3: TGTGCCAGTTGCATCTACGAGCAGTACTTC.

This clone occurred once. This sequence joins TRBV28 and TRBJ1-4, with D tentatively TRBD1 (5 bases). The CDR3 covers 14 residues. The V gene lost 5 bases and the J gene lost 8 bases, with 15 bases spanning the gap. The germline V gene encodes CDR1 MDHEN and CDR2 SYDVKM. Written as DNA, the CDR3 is TGTGCCAGCAGTCTACCCGGCGGGGACGAAAAACTGTTTTTT. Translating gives CASSLPGGDEKLFF.

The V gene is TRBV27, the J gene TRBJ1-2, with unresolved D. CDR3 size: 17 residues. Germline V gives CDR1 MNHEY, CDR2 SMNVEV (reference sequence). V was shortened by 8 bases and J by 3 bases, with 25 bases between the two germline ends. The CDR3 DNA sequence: TGTGCCAGCGGGAAATCGACCCTGGCGGGCTATGACTATGGCTACACCTTC. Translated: CASGKSTLAGYDYGYTF.

The CDR3 nucleotides read TGTGCCAGCAGCCTTGGGGGGCCATACACAGATACGCAGTATTTT. Residues: CASSLGGPYTDTQYF. The chain uses TRBV9 and TRBJ2-3; D may match TRBD1 or TRBD2 (6 bases each). The germline gives CDR1 SGDLS, CDR2 YYNGEE. This CDR3 has 15 amino acids. Trimming stripped 4 bases from V and 2 bases from J, with 14 bases between.

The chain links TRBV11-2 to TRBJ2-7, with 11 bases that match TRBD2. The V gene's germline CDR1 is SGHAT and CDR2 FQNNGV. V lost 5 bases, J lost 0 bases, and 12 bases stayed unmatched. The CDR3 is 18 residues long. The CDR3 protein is CASSPNPPGTSGSYEQYF. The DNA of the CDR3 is TGTGCCAGCAGCCCCAACCCCCCCGGGACTAGCGGCTCCTACGAGCAGTACTTC.

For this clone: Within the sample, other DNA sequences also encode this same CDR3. CDR3 region: CASSGGSGETQYF. In DNA form, the CDR3 reads TGCGCCAGCAGCGGCGGGAGTGGGGAGACCCAGTACTTC. The rearrangement joins TRBV5-1 to TRBJ2-5, with 7 bases that match TRBD2. The CDR3 length is 13 residues. V lost 4 bases to trimming and J lost 5 bases; unmatched junction nucleotides: 5. Germline CDR1 reads SGHRS; CDR2 reads YFSETQ.

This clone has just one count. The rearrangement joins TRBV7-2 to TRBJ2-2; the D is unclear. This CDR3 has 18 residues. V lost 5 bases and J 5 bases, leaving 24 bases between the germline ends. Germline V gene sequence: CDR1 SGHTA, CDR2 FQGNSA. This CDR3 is CASSDNRVAPLSTGELFF. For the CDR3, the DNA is TGTGCCAGCAGCGATAACCGGGTTGCGCCGTTGTCGACCGGGGAGCTGTTTTTT. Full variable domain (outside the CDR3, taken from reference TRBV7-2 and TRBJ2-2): GAGVSQSPSNKVTEKGKDVELRCDPISGHTALYWYRQSLGQGLEFLIYFQGNSAPDKSGLPSDRFSAERTGGSVSTLTIQRTQQEDSAVYLCASSDNRVAPLSTGELFFGEGSRLTVL.

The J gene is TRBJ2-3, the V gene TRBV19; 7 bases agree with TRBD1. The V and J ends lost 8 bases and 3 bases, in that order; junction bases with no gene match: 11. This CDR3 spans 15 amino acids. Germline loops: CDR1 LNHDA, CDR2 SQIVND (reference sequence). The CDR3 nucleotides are TGTGCCAGTGGCGCGAGACAGGGTTTAACAGATACGCAGTATTTT. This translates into CASGARQGLTDTQYF.

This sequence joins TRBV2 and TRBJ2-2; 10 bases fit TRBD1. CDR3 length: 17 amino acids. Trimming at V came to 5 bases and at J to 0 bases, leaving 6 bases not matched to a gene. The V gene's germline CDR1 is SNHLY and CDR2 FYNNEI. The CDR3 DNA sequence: TGTGCCAGCAGTTCCCAGGGGACAGGGGCGAACACCGGGGAGCTGTTTTTT. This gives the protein CASSSQGTGANTGELFF. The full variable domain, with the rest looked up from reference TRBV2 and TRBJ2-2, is EPEVTQTPSHQVTQMGQEVILRCVPISNHLYFYWYRQILGQKVEFLVSFYNNEISEKSEIFDDQFSVERPDGSNFTLKIRSTKLEDSAMYFCASSSQGTGANTGELFFGEGSRLTVL.

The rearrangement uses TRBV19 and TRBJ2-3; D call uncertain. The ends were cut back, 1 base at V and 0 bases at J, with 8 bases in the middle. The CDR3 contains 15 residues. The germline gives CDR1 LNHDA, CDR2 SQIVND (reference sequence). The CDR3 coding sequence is TGTGCCAGTAGTATAGGTGGGATTAGCACAGATACGCAGTATTTT. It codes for CASSIGGISTDTQYF.

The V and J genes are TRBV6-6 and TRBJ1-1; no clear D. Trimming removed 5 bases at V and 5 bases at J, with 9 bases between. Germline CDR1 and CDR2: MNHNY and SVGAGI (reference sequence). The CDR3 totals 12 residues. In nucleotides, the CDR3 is TGTGCCAGCAGTCCGGGGAGAACTGAAGCTTTCTTT. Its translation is CASSPGRTEAFF.

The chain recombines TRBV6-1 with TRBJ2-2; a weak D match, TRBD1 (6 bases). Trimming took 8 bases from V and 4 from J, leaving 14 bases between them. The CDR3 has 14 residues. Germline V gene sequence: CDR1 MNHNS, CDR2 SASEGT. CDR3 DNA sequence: TGTGCCAGCTCTAGGGGGAGTGGCACCGGGGAGCTGTTTTTT. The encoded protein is CASSRGSGTGELFF.

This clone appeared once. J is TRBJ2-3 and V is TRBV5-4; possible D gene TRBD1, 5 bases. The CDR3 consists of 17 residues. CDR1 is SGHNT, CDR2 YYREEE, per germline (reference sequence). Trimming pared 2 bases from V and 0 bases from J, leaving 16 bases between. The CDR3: CASSFSVDSTSTDTQYF. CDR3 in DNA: TGTGCCAGCAGCTTCAGTGTCGACAGTACTAGCACAGATACGCAGTATTTT.